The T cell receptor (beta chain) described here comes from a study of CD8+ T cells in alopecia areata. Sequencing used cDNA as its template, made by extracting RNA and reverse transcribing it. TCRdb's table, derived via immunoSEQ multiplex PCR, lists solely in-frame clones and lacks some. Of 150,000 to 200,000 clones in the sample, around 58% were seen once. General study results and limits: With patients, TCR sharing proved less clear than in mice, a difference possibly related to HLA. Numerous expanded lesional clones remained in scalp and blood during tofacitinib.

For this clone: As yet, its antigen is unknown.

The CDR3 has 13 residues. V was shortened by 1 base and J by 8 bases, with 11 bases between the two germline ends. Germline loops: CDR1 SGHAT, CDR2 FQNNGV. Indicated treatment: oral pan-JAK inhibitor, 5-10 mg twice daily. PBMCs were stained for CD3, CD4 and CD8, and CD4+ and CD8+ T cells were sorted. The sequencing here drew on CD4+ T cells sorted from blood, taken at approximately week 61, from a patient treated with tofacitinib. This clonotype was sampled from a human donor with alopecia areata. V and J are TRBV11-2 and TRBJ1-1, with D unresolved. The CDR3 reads CASSLVSRFEAFF. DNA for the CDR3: TGTGCCAGCAGCTTAGTCTCCAGGTTCGAAGCTTTCTTT. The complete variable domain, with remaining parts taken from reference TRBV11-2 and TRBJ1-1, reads EAGVAQSPRYKIIEKRQSVAFWCNPISGHATLYWYQQILGQGPKLLIQFQNNGVVDDSQLPKDRFSAERLKGVDSTLKIQPAKLEDSAVYLCASSLVSRFEAFFGQGTRLTVV.